The 18 T cell receptor beta chains listed next were all sequenced from one sample in a study of blood T cell repertoires in COVID-19. TCRdb's copy holds only in-frame clones and misses some; the assay was immunoSEQ multiplex PCR. This table has over 25,000 clones, around 90% appearing once. Sequences were obtained from peripheral blood. The receptors come from a man between 65 and 85 years old with active COVID-19.

The CDR3 DNA reads as TGCGCCAGCAGCTTGAAAACAGGGGGCACTGAAGCTTTCTTT. This codes for CASSLKTGGTEAFF. The gene calls are TRBV5-1 and TRBJ1-1; 8 bases fit TRBD1. V lost 1 base to trimming and J lost 4 bases; unmatched junction nucleotides: 3. Germline CDR1 is SGHRS and CDR2 is YFSETQ. The CDR3 runs to 14 residues.

A few counts support this clone. The V call is TRBV6-2 or TRBV6-3, the J call TRBJ1-5, with no clear D. CDR3 size: 19 residues. The germline V gene has CDR1 MNHEY and CDR2 SVGEGT. V was pared by 0 bases and J by 0 bases, with 18 bases between. The CDR3 nucleotides read TGTGCCAGCAGTTACTCGATTAGTTCATTTGAAAGTAGCAATCAGCCCCAGCATTTT. Amino acid sequence: CASSYSISSFESSNQPQHF.

The chain is built from TRBV15 and TRBJ2-1, with 8 positions matching TRBD2. Germline values: CDR1 LNHNV, CDR2 YYDKDF (reference sequence). The CDR3 spans 15 residues. Losses at the gene ends were 1 base for V and 6 bases for J; bases not matched to a gene: 5. The DNA of the CDR3 is TGTGCCACCAGCAGAGGTGGACTAGCTTTCAATGAGCAGTTCTTC. It yields the protein CATSRGGLAFNEQFF.

The chain uses TRBV5-1 and TRBJ1-2; 10 bases are shared with TRBD1. The CDR3 has 15 residues. V lost 0 bases to trimming and J lost 10 bases; unmatched junction nucleotides: 9. The germline gives CDR1 SGHRS, CDR2 YFSETQ. The CDR3 region has the DNA TGCGCCAGCAGCTTGGGGCGGACAGGGGGATCTGACTACACCTTC. Amino acids: CASSLGRTGGSDYTF. Supplemented by reference TRBV5-1 and TRBJ1-2, the full variable domain reads KAGVTQTPRYLIKTRGQQVTLSCSPISGHRSVSWYQQTPGQGLQFLFEYFSETQRNKGNFPGRFSGRQFSNSRSEMNVSTLELGDSALYLCASSLGRTGGSDYTFGSGTRLTVV.

The chain employs TRBV7-6 and TRBJ2-5; 7 bases align to TRBD1. V lost 0 bases and J lost 2; bases outside the gene matches: 3. Germline V gene data show CDR1 as SGHVS and CDR2 as FNYEAQ. The CDR3 extends over 15 amino acids. The CDR3 DNA reads as TGTGCCAGCAGCTTAGCTGGCAGGGGGCAAGAGACCCAGTACTTC. Residues: CASSLAGRGQETQYF.

The chain links TRBV11-2 to TRBJ1-1, with TRBD1 matching over 7 bases. Germline V gives CDR1 SGHAT, CDR2 FQNNGV. This CDR3 region has 13 residues. V lost 8 bases, J lost 5 bases, and 8 bases stayed unmatched. This chain's CDR3 is CASAPDRDTEAFF. Written as DNA, the CDR3 is TGTGCCAGCGCCCCCGACAGGGATACTGAAGCTTTCTTT.

The rearrangement uses TRBV5-1 and TRBJ2-1; a weak D match, TRBD2 (6 bases). Germline CDR1 reads SGHRS; CDR2 reads YFSETQ. V lost 0 bases to trimming and J lost 0 bases, with 7 bases between them. The CDR3 runs 15 residues. The CDR3 is CASSLETSSYNEQFF. DNA of the CDR3: TGCGCCAGCAGCTTGGAGACTAGCTCCTACAATGAGCAGTTCTTC.

The chain employs TRBV30 and TRBJ1-2; tentative D call: TRBD1 (6 bases). Germline loops: CDR1 GTSNPN, CDR2 SVGIG (reference sequence). V lost 6 bases to trimming and J lost 7 bases, with 15 bases between them. The CDR3 extends over 12 amino acids. The CDR3 nucleotides are TGTGCCTGCTATACAGGGATGGCTGGCTACACCTTC. This translates into CACYTGMAGYTF.

The CDR3 is CASSQAWSWDNNEQFF. In DNA, the CDR3 is TGTGCCAGCAGCCAAGCTTGGAGTTGGGACAATAATGAGCAGTTCTTC. The chain employs TRBV5-6 and TRBJ2-1; perhaps TRBD1 as D (6 bases). V was pared by 4 bases and J by 7 bases, with 21 bases between. This CDR3 region has 16 residues. Germline CDR1 reads SGHDT; CDR2 reads YYEEEE. Full variable domain (missing parts from reference TRBV5-6 and TRBJ2-1): DAGVTQSPTHLIKTRGQQVTLRCSPKSGHDTVSWYQQALGQGPQFIFQYYEEEERQRGNFPDRFSGHQFPNYSSELNVNALLLGDSALYLCASSQAWSWDNNEQFFGPGTRLTVL.

The rearrangement joins TRBV7-2 to TRBJ2-7, with D unclear. V lost 2 bases and J 3 bases, leaving 5 bases between the germline ends. This CDR3 is built from 12 residues. Germline values: CDR1 SGHTA, CDR2 FQGNSA. The CDR3 spells CASSLSSYEQYF. As DNA, the CDR3 is TGTGCCAGCAGCTTATCCAGCTACGAGCAGTACTTC.

The genes are TRBV15 and TRBJ1-3; D not resolved. V was cut by 6 bases and J by 0 bases, with 12 bases left in between. The CDR3 is 15 amino acids. The germline V gene has CDR1 LNHNV and CDR2 YYDKDF (reference sequence). The CDR3 is CATSPIESSGNTIYF. CDR3 nucleotides: TGTGCCACCAGTCCGATCGAGAGCTCTGGAAACACCATATATTTT.

This rearrangement joins TRBV5-1 to TRBJ2-7; 9 nucleotides match TRBD1. Losses at the gene ends were 4 bases for V and 5 bases for J; bases not matched to a gene: 10. CDR3 length: 15 amino acids. The V gene's germline CDR1 is SGHRS and CDR2 YFSETQ. CDR3 nucleotide sequence: TGCGCCAGCAGCGCCGGGACAGGGAAACCCAACGAGCAGTACTTC. Protein: CASSAGTGKPNEQYF.

This sequence joins TRBV7-2 and TRBJ2-7; TRBD1 aligns across 12 bases. Germline CDR1 SGHTA, CDR2 FQGNSA. The CDR3 is 15 amino acids. The V and J ends lost 3 bases and 10 bases, in that order; junction bases with no gene match: 10. CDR3 residues: CASSFAGQGALPQYF. The CDR3 nucleotides read TGTGCCAGCAGCTTTGCGGGACAGGGGGCCCTACCACAGTACTTC. Drawing the rest from reference TRBV7-2 and TRBJ2-7, the complete variable domain is GAGVSQSPSNKVTEKGKDVELRCDPISGHTALYWYRQSLGQGLEFLIYFQGNSAPDKSGLPSDRFSAERTGGSVSTLTIQRTQQEDSAVYLCASSFAGQGALPQYFGPGTRLTVT.

Only a few counts were recorded for this clone. The rearrangement links TRBV18 to TRBJ1-1; TRBD1 agrees at 8 bases. Germline CDR1 KGHSH, CDR2 LQKENI. Trimming cost V 3 bases and J 0 bases; bases outside gene matches: 9. The CDR3 covers 17 residues. CDR3: CASSPDRATFMNTEAFF. Here the CDR3 DNA reads TGTGCCAGCTCACCGGACAGGGCTACTTTCATGAACACTGAAGCTTTCTTT.

The chain has TRBV6-5 and TRBJ1-2, with TRBD1 matching over 10 bases. J gave up 4 bases and V 6 bases, and 5 bases lay outside the gene matches. Germline V gives CDR1 MNHEY, CDR2 SVGAGI. The CDR3 loop spans 14 amino acids. The CDR3 protein is CASRRDRGVYGYTF. The CDR3, as DNA: TGTGCCAGCAGACGGGACAGGGGTGTCTATGGCTACACCTTC.

This chain joins TRBV7-2 and TRBJ1-5; weak D call: TRBD1 (6 bases). Trimming took 2 bases from V and 7 from J, leaving 12 bases between them. The V gene's germline CDR1 is SGHTA and CDR2 FQGNSA. The CDR3 is 14 residues long. CDR3 in DNA: TGTGCCAGCAGCTTAACACAGGGACGCCAGCCCCAGCATTTT. It codes for CASSLTQGRQPQHF.

The chain has TRBV5-1 and TRBJ2-7; TRBD1 aligns across 9 bases. Germline V lookup: CDR1 SGHRS, CDR2 YFSETQ. The CDR3 length is 14 residues. Trimming at V came to 4 bases and at J to 3 bases, leaving 5 bases not matched to a gene. CDR3 residues: CASSPSTGGYEQYF. Here the CDR3 DNA reads TGCGCCAGCAGCCCTTCGACAGGGGGCTACGAGCAGTACTTC. Using reference TRBV5-1 and TRBJ2-7 for the parts outside the CDR3, the full variable domain is KAGVTQTPRYLIKTRGQQVTLSCSPISGHRSVSWYQQTPGQGLQFLFEYFSETQRNKGNFPGRFSGRQFSNSRSEMNVSTLELGDSALYLCASSPSTGGYEQYFGPGTRLTVT.

The genes are TRBV6-6 and TRBJ2-1; 13 bases fit TRBD2. The V and J ends lost 5 bases and 8 bases, in that order; junction bases with no gene match: 12. The CDR3 sequence is 17 residues long. Looked up from germline, CDR1 is MNHNY and CDR2 is SVGAGI (reference sequence). As DNA, the CDR3 is TGTGCCAGCAGTCCATCTCCGGGACTAGCGGGAAAACATGAGCAGTTCTTC. It specifies CASSPSPGLAGKHEQFF.